The 18 T cell receptor beta chains below were found in one sample sequenced in a study of beta chain features in type 1 diabetes. Since all of the isolated RNA was reverse transcribed, expressed TCRB transcripts were what got sequenced. Data came from immunoSEQ multiplex PCR; TCRdb stores just in-frame clones and leaves some out. The sample yields 200,000 to 300,000 clones, 27% seen once. The sample taken for sequencing was central memory CD4+ T cells from blood. Receptors originate from a man aged 25 to 40 in good health.

This clone was observed a few times. Other DNA sequences from this sample encode an identical CDR3 as well. The chain has TRBV9 and TRBJ2-5, with TRBD2 matching over 13 bases. Germline V gene sequence: CDR1 SGDLS, CDR2 YYNGEE. The CDR3 consists of 15 residues. Trimming removed 0 bases from V and 4 bases from J; junction bases left unmatched: 0. The CDR3 sequence: CASSVGLAGGETQYF. The CDR3 DNA is TGTGCCAGCAGCGTAGGACTAGCGGGAGGAGAGACCCAGTACTTC.

The chain employs TRBV7-8 and TRBJ1-2, with 8 bases identical to TRBD1. The CDR3 has 17 residues. Germline CDR1 reads SGHVS; CDR2 reads FQNEAQ. V lost 0 bases, J lost 4 bases, and 10 bases stayed unmatched. CDR3 loop: CASSLAQGAPRGYGYTF. The CDR3 coding sequence is TGTGCCAGCAGCTTAGCTCAGGGGGCCCCAAGAGGCTATGGCTACACCTTC.

The chain joins TRBV6-1 to TRBJ2-7; TRBD1 aligns across 7 bases. V trimming: 0 bases; J trimming: 1 base; junction bases outside the gene matches: 0. This CDR3 contains 14 residues. In germline, CDR1 is MNHNS, CDR2 SASEGT. CDR3 loop: CASSEAGQSYEQYF. DNA of the CDR3: TGTGCCAGCAGTGAAGCGGGACAGTCCTACGAGCAGTACTTC.

This clone was observed a few times. The rearrangement joins TRBV7-2 to TRBJ2-6; TRBD2 aligns across 7 bases. The CDR3 runs 19 residues. CDR1 SGHTA and CDR2 FQGNSA come from the germline V gene. Trimming removed 5 bases from V and 0 bases from J; junction bases left unmatched: 13. CDR3 region: CASSPSGGLSSSGANVLTF. The CDR3 DNA reads TGTGCCAGCAGCCCATCGGGGGGACTTTCCAGCTCTGGGGCCAACGTCCTGACTTTC.

There are a few counts of this clone. The chain uses TRBV7-6 and TRBJ2-1; the D gene is possibly TRBD2 (6 bases). The V gene lost 4 bases and the J gene lost 6 bases, with 16 bases spanning the gap. The CDR3 spans 15 residues. From germline, CDR1 is SGHVS and CDR2 FNYEAQ. Here the CDR3 DNA reads TGTGCCAGCAGCTCGAGGGACTCCCTCTCCAATGAGCAGTTCTTC. It yields the protein CASSSRDSLSNEQFF.

The rearrangement joins TRBV4-3 to TRBJ2-1; D is uncertain. The V end was cut by 0 bases, the J end by 13 bases, with 10 bases between. Germline CDR1 and CDR2: LGHNA and YSLEER. This CDR3 contains 12 residues. This CDR3 reads CASSQDAAVQFF. Written as DNA, the CDR3 is TGCGCCAGCAGCCAAGATGCGGCTGTTCAGTTCTTC.

This clone was detected a few times. J is TRBJ1-6 and V is TRBV27, with D perhaps TRBD1 (6 bases). The CDR3 covers 13 residues. The V end lost 6 bases, the J end lost 10 bases, and 13 bases lay between the germline ends. Germline V gene data show CDR1 as MNHEY and CDR2 as SMNVEV (reference sequence). CDR3 in amino acids: CASSQSGVSPLHF. CDR3 in DNA: TGTGCCAGCAGCCAATCAGGGGTCTCACCCCTCCACTTT.

This clone was detected a few times. The V and J genes are TRBV5-1 and TRBJ1-1; D is unclear. Trimming pared 4 bases from V and 1 base from J, leaving 8 bases between. This CDR3 contains 13 residues. From germline, CDR1 is SGHRS and CDR2 YFSETQ. CDR3: CASSRDGNTEAFF. As DNA, the CDR3 is TGCGCCAGCAGCCGTGACGGGAACACTGAAGCTTTCTTT.

This clone came up a few times. This rearrangement joins TRBV5-4 to TRBJ2-3, with 9 bases matching TRBD1. CDR3 size: 14 residues. Trimming took 5 bases from V and 3 from J; bases not matched to a gene: 4. Germline V gene data show CDR1 as SGHNT and CDR2 as YYREEE (reference sequence). This CDR3 is CASSQGQGTDTQYF. DNA for the CDR3: TGTGCCAGCAGTCAGGGACAGGGAACAGATACGCAGTATTTT.

The rearrangement links TRBV27 to TRBJ2-7; TRBD2 aligns across 12 bases. The germline gives CDR1 MNHEY, CDR2 SMNVEV (reference sequence). Trimming cost V 6 bases and J 4 bases; bases outside gene matches: 7. This CDR3 is 15 amino acids long. CDR3 sequence reads: CASRPGLAGPYEQYF. CDR3 in DNA: TGTGCCAGCAGGCCTGGACTAGCGGGACCTTACGAGCAGTACTTC.

J is TRBJ2-6 and V is TRBV7-8, with a possible D match to TRBD1 (5 bases). CDR1 and CDR2 (germline): SGHVS, FQNEAQ. The CDR3 has 16 amino acids. The ends were cut back, 5 bases at V and 2 bases at J, with 13 bases in the middle. The CDR3 DNA sequence: TGTGCCAGCAGCCCCTCGTCCAGGGCTGGGGCCAACGTCCTGACTTTC. It codes for CASSPSSRAGANVLTF.

This clone was seen more than once but under ten times. The genes are TRBV6-1 and TRBJ2-2; no firm D call. CDR1 is MNHNS, CDR2 SASEGT, per germline. This CDR3 has 14 residues. Trimming shortened V by 6 bases and J by 3 bases, and 11 bases separated the two germline ends. CDR3: CASSQDPHTGELFF. The CDR3 coding sequence is TGTGCCAGCAGCCAAGATCCTCACACCGGGGAGCTGTTTTTT.

This clone came up a few times. V usage is TRBV11-2 and J usage is TRBJ2-7, with 8 bases fitting TRBD2. CDR1 and CDR2 (germline): SGHAT, FQNNGV. There are 15 residues in the CDR3. J lost 3 bases, V lost 0 bases, and 4 bases had no gene match. This CDR3 reads CASSLDTSGYYEQYF. CDR3 DNA sequence: TGTGCCAGCAGCTTAGACACTAGCGGATACTACGAGCAGTACTTC.

This clone was observed many times. V usage is TRBV7-9 and J usage is TRBJ2-7, with 12 bases aligning to TRBD2. Germline V gene data show CDR1 as SEHNR and CDR2 as FQNEAQ (reference sequence). V was pared by 1 base and J by 5 bases, with 0 bases of the junction left unmatched. The CDR3 spans 14 residues. The chain's CDR3 is CASSLGLAGDEQYF. In nucleotides, the CDR3 is TGTGCCAGCAGCTTAGGACTAGCGGGAGACGAGCAGTACTTC.

The rearrangement joins TRBV28 to TRBJ2-3; D is perhaps TRBD1 (5 bases). This CDR3 region has 11 residues. Germline lookup yields CDR1 MDHEN and CDR2 SYDVKM. V gave up 5 bases and J gave up 10 bases, with 10 bases separating them. The CDR3 here is CASSDSRAQYF. The CDR3 DNA follows: TGTGCCAGCAGTGACAGTCGGGCGCAGTATTTT.

The V gene is TRBV5-4, the J gene TRBJ2-1; 11 bases map to TRBD2. There are 13 residues in the CDR3. V gave up 4 bases and J gave up 10 bases; unmatched junction bases: 4. The germline V gene encodes CDR1 SGHNT and CDR2 YYREEE (reference sequence). The CDR3 DNA reads TGTGCCAGCAGCCTGACTAGCGGGGCCGAGCAGTTCTTC. Translating it yields CASSLTSGAEQFF.

J is TRBJ1-6 and V is TRBV7-2; no reliable D call. This CDR3 is 13 amino acids long. Between the trimmed V and J ends, which lost 5 bases and 9 bases, there was a span of 11 bases. Germline CDR1 and CDR2: SGHTA and FQGNSA. The CDR3 loop reads CASSQGRTSPLHF. DNA of the CDR3: TGTGCCAGCAGCCAAGGGCGGACTTCACCCCTCCACTTT.

V and J are TRBV29-1 and TRBJ1-2; D is undetermined. The V end lost 7 bases, the J end lost 1 base, and 16 bases lay between the germline ends. The germline V gene has CDR1 SQVTM and CDR2 ANQGSEA. CDR3 size: 14 residues. This CDR3 is CSADKGEGNYGYTF. In DNA, the CDR3 is TGCAGCGCCGACAAGGGCGAGGGTAACTATGGCTACACCTTC.